These 8 T cell receptor beta chains were sequenced from one sample in a study of T cells in Graves' hyperthyroidism and ophthalmopathy. From RNA transcripts, TCR beta CDR3 regions were amplified. Using the HTBI primer set, a first-round RT-PCR was run on the TCR CDR3. MiXCR was run by TCRdb on the multiplex PCR reads, yielding one entry per CDR3 protein. The sample comprises more than 500,000 distinct CDR3 sequences, about a sixth of which are singletons, and approximately 3.8% rests with the top ten. Sequenced input: blood. Receptor source: a woman aged 25 to 39 with Graves' hyperthyroidism.

In the case of this clonotype: The junction shows a germline mismatch at one end, possibly a read error. This chain links TRBV20-1 with TRBJ2-1; 7 nucleotides agree with TRBD2. From germline, CDR1 is DFQATT and CDR2 SNEGSKA (reference sequence). The CDR3 is made up of 16 amino acids. CDR3 region: CSARDRDYSSSNEQFF. DNA for the CDR3: TGCAGTGCTAGGGACCGGGACTACTCCTCCTCCAATGAGCAGTTCTTC.

This clonotype was counted ten times or more. The chain has TRBV9 and TRBJ2-3; D is ambiguous. Trimming left V 3 bases short and J 0 bases short, with 8 bases between. Germline V gives CDR1 SGDLS, CDR2 YYNGEE. The CDR3 totals 14 residues. As DNA, the CDR3 is TGTGCCAGCAGCGCCGATACTAGCACAGATACGCAGTATTTT. It translates to CASSADTSTDTQYF.

This clonotype has a count of ten or more. J is TRBJ2-5 and V is TRBV11-3; D unclear. Looked up from germline, CDR1 is SGHNT and CDR2 is YENEEA. V was trimmed by 1 base and J by 5 bases, leaving 5 bases between them. CDR3 size: 12 residues. CDR3 nucleotide sequence: TGTGCCAGCAGCTTAGCTAAGGAGACCCAGTACTTC. This translates into CASSLAKETQYF. Complete variable domain (other parts from reference TRBV11-3 and TRBJ2-5): EAGVVQSPRYKIIEKKQPVAFWCNPISGHNTLYWYLQNLGQGPELLIRYENEEAVDDSQLPKDRFSAERLKGVDSTLKIQPAELGDSAVYLCASSLAKETQYFGPGTRLLVL.

This clonotype was seen repeatedly, ten times or more. The CDR3: CAWSPGQFNQPQHF. The DNA for the CDR3 is TGTGCCTGGAGTCCAGGACAGTTCAATCAGCCCCAGCATTTT. The chain has TRBV30 and TRBJ1-5; TRBD1 is a possible D gene (6 bases). V dropped 2 bases and J dropped 3 bases, with 11 bases sitting between them. The CDR3 totals 14 residues. Germline values: CDR1 GTSNPN, CDR2 SVGIG (reference sequence). Looking up the rest from reference TRBV30 and TRBJ1-5 gives the full variable domain: SQTIHQWPATLVQPVGSPLSLECTVEGTSNPNLYWYRQAAGRGLQLLFYSVGIGQISSEVPQNLSASRPQDRQFILSSKKLLLSDSGFYLCAWSPGQFNQPQHFGDGTRLSIL.

A few counts support this clonotype. This chain uses TRBV6-2 or TRBV6-3 with TRBJ1-3; unclear D gene. This CDR3 is built from 13 residues. Per the germline V gene, CDR1 is MNHEY and CDR2 is SVGEGT. Trimming removed 10 bases from V and 2 bases from J, with 12 bases in between. Written as DNA, the CDR3 is TGTGCCATCTCAGGATCTACTGGAAACACCATATATTTT. This sequence encodes CAISGSTGNTIYF.

J is TRBJ2-1 and V is TRBV6-2 or TRBV6-3; 12 positions agree with TRBD2. V lost 2 bases, J lost 5 bases, and 13 bases stayed unmatched. This CDR3 is built from 19 residues. In germline, CDR1 is MNHEY, CDR2 SVGEGT. DNA of the CDR3: TGTGCCAGCAGTTACCCCCCTTCTTGGACTAGCGGGGACAACAATGAGCAGTTCTTC. Encoded protein: CASSYPPSWTSGDNNEQFF.

This clonotype was found many times. This chain connects TRBV11-2 to TRBJ2-1; TRBD2 matches 7 bases. The germline CDR1 and CDR2 sequences are SGHAT and FQNNGV. V trimming: 4 bases; J trimming: 6 bases; junction bases outside the gene matches: 9. The CDR3 runs to 15 residues. For the CDR3, the DNA is TGTGCCAGCAGCTCCCGGGCTAGCGGTCTCAATGAGCAGTTCTTC. It is translated as CASSSRASGLNEQFF.

This clonotype occurred many times. This chain uses TRBV20-1 with TRBJ1-1, with TRBD1 matching 7 bases. The ends lost 1 base at V and 10 bases at J; junction bases unmatched: 0. Germline-derived CDR1 and CDR2 are DFQATT and SNEGSKA (reference sequence). The CDR3 totals 10 residues. CDR3 sequence (DNA): TGCAGTGCTAGAGGGACAGGAGCTTTCTTT. Its translation is CSARGTGAFF.